The 26 T cell receptor beta chains presented below share a single source sample, sequenced in a study of blood T cell repertoires in COVID-19. Clones were sequenced by immunoSEQ multiplex PCR, and TCRdb holds only the in-frame ones, with some missing. The sample lists approximately 320,000 clones; 70% to 90% were seen once. Sequenced: peripheral blood. These receptors were obtained from a human donor in a cohort sampled during active COVID-19.

The V and J genes are TRBV3-1 (or the pseudogene TRBV3-2) and TRBJ2-2; D possibly corresponds to TRBD2 (7 bases). This CDR3 is 17 amino acids long. Germline V gene lookup returns CDR1 LGHDT and CDR2 YNNKEL (reference sequence). V dropped 3 bases and J dropped 4 bases, with 18 bases sitting between them. The CDR3 protein is CASSHPLGGAVTGELFF. The CDR3, as DNA: TGTGCCAGCAGCCACCCACTAGGGGGGGCGGTCACCGGGGAGCTGTTTTTT.

V is TRBV19 and J is TRBJ1-2; 9 bases fit TRBD1. The CDR3 is 15 residues long. Germline CDR1 reads LNHDA; CDR2 reads SQIVND (reference sequence). The ends lost 5 bases at V and 2 bases at J; junction bases unmatched: 6. The CDR3 coding sequence is TGTGCCAGTAGTGTAACGGGACAGGGAAACTATGGCTACACCTTC. Translating it yields CASSVTGQGNYGYTF.

This clone was detected a few times. The chain recombines TRBV12-5 with TRBJ2-6; unclear D gene. The germline V gene encodes CDR1 LGHNT and CDR2 FRNRAP. The V and J ends lost 6 bases and 0 bases respectively, with 18 bases between them. CDR3 length equals 18 residues. The CDR3 loop reads CASGLHTGLSSGANVLTF. The CDR3 nucleotides read TGTGCTAGTGGCCTACACACCGGGTTAAGCTCTGGGGCCAACGTCCTGACTTTC.

The genes are TRBV6-4 and TRBJ1-6, with 8 bases identical to TRBD1. CDR3 length: 13 residues. Germline CDR1 MRHNA, CDR2 SNTAGT. The ends lost 10 bases at V and 8 bases at J; junction bases unmatched: 7. This CDR3 is CATLQGGDSPLHF. As DNA, the CDR3 is TGTGCCACCTTACAGGGGGGGGATTCACCCCTCCACTTT.

This chain uses TRBV27 with TRBJ2-1; 10 bases agree with TRBD1. Looked up from germline, CDR1 is MNHEY and CDR2 is SMNVEV (reference sequence). J was trimmed by 3 bases and V by 5 bases; bases with no gene match: 4. This CDR3 is 15 amino acids long. The CDR3 DNA reads as TGTGCCAGCAGTCCCAGGACAGGGGGCTACAATGAGCAGTTCTTC. This sequence encodes CASSPRTGGYNEQFF.

This clone has a single count. In nucleotides, the CDR3 is TGCAGCGTTGTGGATCGGACAGGTATAAACTCGGAGACCCAGTACTTC. This encodes CSVVDRTGINSETQYF. The rearrangement uses TRBV29-1 and TRBJ2-5; 7 bases are a match to TRBD1. V was pared by 4 bases and J by 5 bases, with 16 bases of the junction left unmatched. The germline V gene encodes CDR1 SQVTM and CDR2 ANQGSEA. There are 16 residues in the CDR3.

This rearrangement joins TRBV2 to TRBJ1-6; D call uncertain. This CDR3 comprises 15 residues. The ends were cut back, 3 bases at V and 0 bases at J, with 6 bases in the middle. From germline, CDR1 is SNHLY and CDR2 FYNNEI. CDR3 protein: CASSDESSYNSPLHF. The CDR3 DNA reads as TGTGCCAGCAGTGATGAGAGCTCCTATAATTCACCCCTCCACTTT.

V and J are TRBV9 and TRBJ1-6; D remains unclear. In germline, CDR1 is SGDLS, CDR2 YYNGEE. Trimming took 6 bases from V and 7 from J, leaving 14 bases between them. The CDR3 is 14 residues long. The CDR3 here is CASTSNPVNSPLHF. The CDR3 region has the DNA TGTGCCAGCACCTCCAACCCGGTAAATTCACCCCTCCACTTT.

The chain uses TRBV25-1 and TRBJ2-1; the match to TRBD1 covers 7 bases. CDR1 is MGHDK and CDR2 is SYGVNS in the germline V gene. The CDR3 is 16 amino acids. V shed 0 bases, J shed 1 base, and the junction held 3 bases outside the gene matches. CDR3 loop: CASSEYSGGSYNEQFF. CDR3 nucleotide sequence: TGTGCCAGCAGTGAATATTCAGGGGGATCCTACAATGAGCAGTTCTTC.

The chain recombines TRBV5-1 with TRBJ1-2, with 7 bases matching TRBD1. The CDR3 extends over 15 amino acids. CDR1 SGHRS and CDR2 YFSETQ come from the germline V gene. The V segment lost 1 base and the J segment 3 bases; nucleotides outside the gene matches: 6. The CDR3 DNA reads TGCGCCAGCAGCTTGAGCCTCGACAGGGACTATGGCTACACCTTC. Translating it yields CASSLSLDRDYGYTF.

Note on this clone: Other nucleotide sequences in the sample specify the same CDR3. V usage is TRBV11-2 and J usage is TRBJ2-1; TRBD1 might be the D (5 bases). In germline, CDR1 is SGHAT, CDR2 FQNNGV. Deletions cut 3 bases from V and 6 bases from J, with 6 bases between. The CDR3 spans 12 residues. CDR3 DNA: TGTGCCAGCAGCTTTAGGGGCAATGAGCAGTTCTTC. Amino acid sequence: CASSFRGNEQFF.

V is TRBV10-1 and J is TRBJ2-1; 7 bases match TRBD2. This CDR3 region has 15 residues. The germline gives CDR1 WNHNN, CDR2 SYGVQD (reference sequence). With V trimmed by 8 bases and J by 7 bases, 14 bases remained unmatched. The CDR3 DNA reads TGCGCCAGCTCTCCCTTCTTTCGGGGGGAAAATGAGCAGTTCTTC. Amino acids: CASSPFFRGENEQFF.

The chain recombines TRBV27 with TRBJ2-3, with D hard to call. Germline V gives CDR1 MNHEY, CDR2 SMNVEV (reference sequence). This CDR3 has 14 residues. Trimming shortened V by 3 bases and J by 2 bases, and 9 bases separated the two germline ends. This CDR3 reads CASSFLEFTDTQYF. The DNA for the CDR3 is TGTGCCAGCAGTTTTTTAGAATTCACAGATACGCAGTATTTT.

The V call is TRBV5-1, the J call TRBJ1-2; TRBD1 aligns across 9 bases. The CDR3 sequence is 15 residues long. The germline gives CDR1 SGHRS, CDR2 YFSETQ. J gave up 5 bases and V 2 bases, and 7 bases lay outside the gene matches. The CDR3 region has the DNA TGCGCCAGCAGCTTAACGGGACAGGGTGTGTATGGCTACACCTTC. Translation: CASSLTGQGVYGYTF.

The V gene is TRBV19, the J gene TRBJ1-5; possibly TRBD1 for D (6 bases). The CDR3 runs to 15 residues. Trimming cost V 5 bases and J 2 bases, with 13 bases left between them. Germline CDR1 is LNHDA and CDR2 is SQIVND (reference sequence). CDR3 residues: CASSPDRWGNQPQHF. The CDR3 DNA reads TGTGCCAGTAGTCCCGACAGGTGGGGCAATCAGCCCCAGCATTTT.

The V gene is TRBV19, the J gene TRBJ2-7; D is unresolved. V lost 3 bases and J lost 2, with 11 bases in between. The CDR3 has 14 residues. Germline-derived CDR1 and CDR2 are LNHDA and SQIVND (reference sequence). The CDR3 DNA sequence: TGTGCCAGTAGTATTTCGCGAGGAGCCTACGAGCAGTACTTC. This codes for CASSISRGAYEQYF. Full variable domain (outside the CDR3, taken from reference TRBV19 and TRBJ2-7): DGGITQSPKYLFRKEGQNVTLSCEQNLNHDAMYWYRQDPGQGLRLIYYSQIVNDFQKGDIAEGYSVSREKKESFPLTVTSAQKNPTAFYLCASSISRGAYEQYFGPGTRLTVT.

The chain combines TRBV14 with TRBJ1-6; 7 positions agree with TRBD1. The CDR3 extends over 15 amino acids. CDR1 SGHDN and CDR2 FVKESK come from the germline V gene. The V segment lost 5 bases and the J segment 7 bases; nucleotides outside the gene matches: 8. The CDR3 loop is CASSSGGSWNSPLHF. CDR3 coding DNA: TGTGCCAGCAGCTCAGGGGGTTCTTGGAATTCACCCCTCCACTTT.

V and J are TRBV6-2 or TRBV6-3 and TRBJ2-1; D gene ambiguous. The V and J ends lost 2 bases and 8 bases respectively, with 7 bases between them. Germline values: CDR1 MNHEY, CDR2 SVGEGT. This CDR3 region has 12 residues. DNA of the CDR3: TGTGCCAGCAGTTACGTGGGCTATGAGCAGTTCTTC. This encodes CASSYVGYEQFF.

By sample share, this clone is large. The chain links TRBV5-4 to TRBJ1-6, with 12 bases that match TRBD1. The V gene end was trimmed by 4 bases and the J gene end by 12 bases; junction bases not matched to a gene: 8. Germline V lookup: CDR1 SGHNT, CDR2 YYREEE (reference sequence). The CDR3 length is 15 residues. As DNA, the CDR3 is TGTGCCAGCAGCCCCAGGGACAGGGGGCTGGAACCCCTCCACTTT. It codes for CASSPRDRGLEPLHF.

There are a few counts of this clone. Other DNA variants within this sample encode the same CDR3. The chain is built from TRBV5-1 and TRBJ1-1; perhaps TRBD1 as D (5 bases). The germline V gene encodes CDR1 SGHRS and CDR2 YFSETQ. The CDR3 length is 14 residues. Trimming removed 2 bases from V and 0 bases from J, with 8 bases in between. This CDR3 reads CASSFAGLNTEAFF. The CDR3 nucleotides are TGCGCCAGCAGCTTCGCAGGGCTGAACACTGAAGCTTTCTTT.

This sequence joins TRBV7-9 and TRBJ2-1, with 8 bases aligning to TRBD1. The V and J ends lost 7 bases and 7 bases, in that order; junction bases with no gene match: 12. CDR1 is SEHNR and CDR2 is FQNEAQ in the germline V gene (reference sequence). This CDR3 is 15 amino acids long. The CDR3 region is CASTIGGTGRNEQFF. The DNA for the CDR3 is TGTGCCAGCACCATAGGGGGGACAGGTCGAAATGAGCAGTTCTTC.

This rearrangement joins TRBV12-5 to TRBJ2-7, with D possibly matching TRBD1 (7 bases). The germline gives CDR1 LGHNT, CDR2 FRNRAP. V lost 7 bases and J 5 bases, leaving 18 bases between the germline ends. This CDR3 contains 14 residues. The CDR3 DNA follows: TGTGCTAGTGCCAAGGAGGGGGCCGCGCACGAGCAGTACTTC. It is translated as CASAKEGAAHEQYF.

The genes are TRBV3-1 (or the pseudogene TRBV3-2) and TRBJ1-1; a possible D gene is TRBD1 (6 bases). Germline CDR1 and CDR2: LGHDT and YNNKEL (reference sequence). This CDR3 contains 14 residues. Trimming removed 6 bases at V and 6 bases at J, with 17 bases between. The CDR3 DNA is TGTGCCAGCAGGTTAAGACAGGATCCCCCTGAAGCTTTCTTT. Translated: CASRLRQDPPEAFF.

This sequence joins TRBV7-2 and TRBJ2-3, with 8 bases lining up with TRBD2. Germline V gives CDR1 SGHTA, CDR2 FQGNSA. The V gene end was trimmed by 5 bases and the J gene end by 6 bases; junction bases not matched to a gene: 10. This CDR3 contains 15 residues. This chain's CDR3 is CASSRGGGGLDTQYF. CDR3 nucleotides: TGTGCCAGCAGCCGGGGGGGCGGGGGATTGGATACGCAGTATTTT.

This clone was detected only once. The V and J genes are TRBV29-1 and TRBJ2-7; TRBD1 agrees at 7 bases. V shed 5 bases, J shed 0 bases, and the junction held 4 bases outside the gene matches. The length of the CDR3 is 13 residues. Germline V CDR1 and CDR2: SQVTM, ANQGSEA. CDR3: CSVQDRSSYEQYF. CDR3 bases: TGCAGCGTTCAGGACAGGAGCTCCTACGAGCAGTACTTC.

This clone was detected only once. The chain recombines TRBV27 with TRBJ2-7, with a tentative D call TRBD1 (6 bases). Germline assignment: CDR1 MNHEY and CDR2 SMNVEV (reference sequence). The CDR3 runs to 14 residues. The ends were cut back, 5 bases at V and 2 bases at J, with 13 bases in the middle. CDR3 in DNA: TGTGCCAGCAGTCGGACAGACCGAACCTACGAGCAGTACTTC. It is translated as CASSRTDRTYEQYF.